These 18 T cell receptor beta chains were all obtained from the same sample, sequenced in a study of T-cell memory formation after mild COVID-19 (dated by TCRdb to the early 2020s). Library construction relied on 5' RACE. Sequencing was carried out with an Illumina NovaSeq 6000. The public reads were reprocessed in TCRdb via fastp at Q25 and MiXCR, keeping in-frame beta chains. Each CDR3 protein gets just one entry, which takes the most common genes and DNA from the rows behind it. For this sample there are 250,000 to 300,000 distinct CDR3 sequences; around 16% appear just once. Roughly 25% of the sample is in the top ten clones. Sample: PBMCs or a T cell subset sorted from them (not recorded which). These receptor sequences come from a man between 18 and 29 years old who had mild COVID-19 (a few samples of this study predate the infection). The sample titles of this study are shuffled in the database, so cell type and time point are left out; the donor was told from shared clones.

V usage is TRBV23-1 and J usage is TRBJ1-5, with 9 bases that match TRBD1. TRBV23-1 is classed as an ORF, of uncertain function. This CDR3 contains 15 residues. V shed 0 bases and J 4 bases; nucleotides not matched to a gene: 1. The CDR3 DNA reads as TGCGCCAGCAGTCAATCGACAGGGGGTAATCAGCCCCAGCATTTT. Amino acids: CASSQSTGGNQPQHF.

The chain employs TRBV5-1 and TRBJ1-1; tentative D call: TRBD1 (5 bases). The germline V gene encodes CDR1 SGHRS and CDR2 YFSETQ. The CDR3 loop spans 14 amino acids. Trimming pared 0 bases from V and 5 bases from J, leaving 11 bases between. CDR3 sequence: CASSLAEGRTEAFF. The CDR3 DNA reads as TGCGCCAGCAGCTTGGCCGAGGGGAGGACTGAAGCTTTCTTT.

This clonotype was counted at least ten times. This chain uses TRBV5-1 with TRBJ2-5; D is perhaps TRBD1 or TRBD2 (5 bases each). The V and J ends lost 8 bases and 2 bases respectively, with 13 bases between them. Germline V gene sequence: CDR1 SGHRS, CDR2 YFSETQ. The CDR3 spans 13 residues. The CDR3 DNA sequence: TGCGCCAGTCGGGGTGAGGGGCAAGAGACCCAGTACTTC. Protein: CASRGEGQETQYF.

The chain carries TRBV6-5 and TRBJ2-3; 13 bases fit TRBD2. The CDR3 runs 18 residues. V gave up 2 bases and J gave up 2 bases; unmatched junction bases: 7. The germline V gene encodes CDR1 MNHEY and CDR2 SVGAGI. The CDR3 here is CASSYHGLAGANTDTQYF. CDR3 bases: TGTGCCAGCAGTTACCATGGACTAGCGGGGGCCAACACAGATACGCAGTATTTT.

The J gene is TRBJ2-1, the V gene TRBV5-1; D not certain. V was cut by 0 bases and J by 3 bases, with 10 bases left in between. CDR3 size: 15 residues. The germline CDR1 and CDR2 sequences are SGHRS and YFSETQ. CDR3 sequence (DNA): TGCGCCAGCAGCTTGGTAGAGGTCCGCTACAATGAGCAGTTCTTC. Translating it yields CASSLVEVRYNEQFF.

The CDR3 bases are TGCGCCAGCAGCCAAGATTTGGTGCCCCCGTACAATGAGCAGTTCTTC. Translating gives CASSQDLVPPYNEQFF. This sequence joins TRBV4-3 and TRBJ2-1; D remains unclear. Per germline, CDR1 LGHNA and CDR2 YSLEER. The CDR3 runs 16 residues. The V and J ends lost 0 bases and 4 bases respectively, with 13 bases between them.

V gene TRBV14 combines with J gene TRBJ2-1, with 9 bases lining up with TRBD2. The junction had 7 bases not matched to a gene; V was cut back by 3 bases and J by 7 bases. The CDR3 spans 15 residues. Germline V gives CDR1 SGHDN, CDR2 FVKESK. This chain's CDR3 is CASSQRGGLRNEQFF. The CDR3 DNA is TGTGCCAGCAGCCAGCGGGGGGGCCTTAGGAATGAGCAGTTCTTC.

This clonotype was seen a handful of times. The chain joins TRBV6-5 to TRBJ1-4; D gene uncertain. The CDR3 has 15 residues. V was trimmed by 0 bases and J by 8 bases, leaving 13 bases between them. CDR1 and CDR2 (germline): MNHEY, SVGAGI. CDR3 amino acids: CASSYSLSEGEKLFF. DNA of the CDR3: TGTGCCAGCAGTTACTCTTTATCAGAAGGCGAAAAACTGTTTTTT.

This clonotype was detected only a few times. The CDR3 sequence: CASSIRDSWVAQYF. The DNA for the CDR3 is TGTGCCAGTAGTATCAGGGACAGCTGGGTGGCCCAGTACTTC. The chain couples TRBV19 to TRBJ2-5, with 7 nucleotides matching TRBD1. Germline values: CDR1 LNHDA, CDR2 SQIVND (reference sequence). Trimming took 3 bases from V and 9 from J; bases not matched to a gene: 10. This CDR3 has 14 residues.

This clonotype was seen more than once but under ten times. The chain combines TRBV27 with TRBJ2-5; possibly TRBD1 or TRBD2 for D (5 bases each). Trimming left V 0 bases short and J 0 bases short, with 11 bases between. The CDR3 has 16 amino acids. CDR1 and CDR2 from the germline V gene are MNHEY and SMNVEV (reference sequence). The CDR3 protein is CASSLSVGEYQETQYF. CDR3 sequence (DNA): TGTGCCAGCAGTTTATCCGTGGGGGAGTACCAAGAGACCCAGTACTTC.

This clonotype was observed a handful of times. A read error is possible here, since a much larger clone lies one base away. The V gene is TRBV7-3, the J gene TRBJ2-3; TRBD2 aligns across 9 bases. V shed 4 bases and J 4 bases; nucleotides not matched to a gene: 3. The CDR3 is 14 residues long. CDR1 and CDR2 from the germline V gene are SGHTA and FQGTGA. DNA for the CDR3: TGTGCCAGCAGCTCCGGGACTAGCCCAGATACGCAGTATTTT. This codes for CASSSGTSPDTQYF.

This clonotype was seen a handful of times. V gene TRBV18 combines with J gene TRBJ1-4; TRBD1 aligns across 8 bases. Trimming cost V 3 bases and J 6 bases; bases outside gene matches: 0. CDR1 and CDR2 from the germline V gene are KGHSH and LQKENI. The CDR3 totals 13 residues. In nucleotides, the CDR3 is TGTGCCAGCTCACCGGGACAGGATGAAAAACTGTTTTTT. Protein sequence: CASSPGQDEKLFF. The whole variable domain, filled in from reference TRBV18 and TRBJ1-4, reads NAGVMQNPRHLVRRRGQEARLRCSPMKGHSHVYWYRQLPEEGLKFMVYLQKENIIDESGMPKERFSAEFPKEGPSILRIQQVVRGDSAAYFCASSPGQDEKLFFGSGTQLSVL.

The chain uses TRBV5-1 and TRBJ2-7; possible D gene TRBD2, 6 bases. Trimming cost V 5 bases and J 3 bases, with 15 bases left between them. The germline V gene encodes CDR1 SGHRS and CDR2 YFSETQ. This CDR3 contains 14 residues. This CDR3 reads CASSYGGDDYEQYF. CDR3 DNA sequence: TGCGCCAGCAGTTACGGGGGAGACGACTACGAGCAGTACTTC.

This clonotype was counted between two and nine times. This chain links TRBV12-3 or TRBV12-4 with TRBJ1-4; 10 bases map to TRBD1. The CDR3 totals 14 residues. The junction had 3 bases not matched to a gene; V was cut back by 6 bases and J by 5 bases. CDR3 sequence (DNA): TGTGCCAGCAGGAAGGGACAGGGGAATGAAAAACTGTTTTTT. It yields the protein CASRKGQGNEKLFF.

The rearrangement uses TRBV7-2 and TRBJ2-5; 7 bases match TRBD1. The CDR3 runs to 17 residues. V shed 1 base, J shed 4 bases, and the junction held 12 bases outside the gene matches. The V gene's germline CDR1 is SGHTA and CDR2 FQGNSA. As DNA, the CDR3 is TGTGCCAGCAGCTTAGATGGGAAGGGGGCGAGGGGAGAGACCCAGTACTTC. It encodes CASSLDGKGARGETQYF.

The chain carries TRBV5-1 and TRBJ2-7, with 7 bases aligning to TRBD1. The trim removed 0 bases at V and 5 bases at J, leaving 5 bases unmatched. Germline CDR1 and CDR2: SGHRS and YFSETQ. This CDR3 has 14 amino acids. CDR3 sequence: CASSLEGGNDEQYF. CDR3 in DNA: TGCGCCAGCAGCTTGGAAGGGGGCAATGACGAGCAGTACTTC.

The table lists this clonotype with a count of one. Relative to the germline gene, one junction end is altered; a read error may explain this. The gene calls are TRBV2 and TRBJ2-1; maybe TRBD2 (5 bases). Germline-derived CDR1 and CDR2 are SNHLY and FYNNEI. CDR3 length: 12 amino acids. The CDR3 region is CASSGAGMSPNF. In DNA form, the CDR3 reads TGTGCCAGCAGTGGGGCCGGGATGTCACCCAACTTC.

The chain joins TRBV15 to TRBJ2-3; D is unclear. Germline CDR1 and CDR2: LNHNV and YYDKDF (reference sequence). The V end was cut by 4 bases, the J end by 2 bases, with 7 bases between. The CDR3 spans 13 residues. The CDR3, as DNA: TGTGCCACCAGCAAGGTCCCCACAGATACGCAGTATTTT. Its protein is CATSKVPTDTQYF.